This T cell receptor (beta chain) came from a study of T-cell reconstitution after alpha-beta-depleted transplantation in children. Broader study findings: As was reported, about two months after transplant, alpha-beta T cells came from several hundred expanded graft clones.

During its preparation, the TCRbeta library received unique molecular identifiers. TCRdb processed the PCR reads anew with MiXCR; each CDR3 protein has one entry. The table records about 78,000 distinct CDR3 sequences, approximately 14% of them present only once. This clonotype was counted a few times. What it recognizes is unknown. Trimming cost V 4 bases and J 7 bases; bases outside gene matches: 7. Germline V CDR1 and CDR2: MDHEN, SYDVKM. CDR3 size: 15 residues. The clonotype was recovered from a male patient aged 2-15 years who had a stem cell transplant for acute lymphoblastic leukemia, so the T cells may come from the graft donor. Sequences were derived from PBMCs, mostly from graft donor cells, sampled 180 days after TCRalphabeta/CD19-depleted stem cell transplant. This chain joins TRBV28 and TRBJ2-2, with 9 positions matching TRBD2. Here the CDR3 reads CASSSRISGGGELFF. Written as DNA, the CDR3 is TGTGCCAGCAGTTCCCGTATTAGCGGGGGCGGGGAGCTGTTTTTT.